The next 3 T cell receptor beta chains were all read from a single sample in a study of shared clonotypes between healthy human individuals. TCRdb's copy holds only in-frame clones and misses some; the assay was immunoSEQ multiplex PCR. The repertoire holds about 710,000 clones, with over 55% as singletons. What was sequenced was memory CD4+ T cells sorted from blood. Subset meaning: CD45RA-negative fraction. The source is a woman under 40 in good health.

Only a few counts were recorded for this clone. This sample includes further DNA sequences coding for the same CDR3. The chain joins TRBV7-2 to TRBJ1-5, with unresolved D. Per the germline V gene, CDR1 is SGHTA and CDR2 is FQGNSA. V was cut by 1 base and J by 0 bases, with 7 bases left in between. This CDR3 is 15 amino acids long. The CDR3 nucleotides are TGTGCCAGCAGCTTAGACGTTCTTAGCAATCAGCCCCAGCATTTT. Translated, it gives CASSLDVLSNQPQHF.

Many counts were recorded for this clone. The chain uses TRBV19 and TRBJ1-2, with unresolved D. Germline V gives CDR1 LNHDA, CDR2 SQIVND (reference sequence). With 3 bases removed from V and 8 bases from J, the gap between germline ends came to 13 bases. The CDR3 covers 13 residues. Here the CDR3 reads CASSIGLVSGYTF. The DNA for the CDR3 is TGTGCCAGTAGTATCGGGTTGGTAAGCGGCTACACCTTC.

The CDR3 nucleotides read TGTGCCAGCAGTGTAGCGGGAGCGTACAATGAGCAGTTCTTC. It is translated as CASSVAGAYNEQFF. The chain couples TRBV28 to TRBJ2-1; 9 nucleotides line up with TRBD2. The CDR3 is 14 residues long. Germline assignment: CDR1 MDHEN and CDR2 SYDVKM. V gave up 5 bases and J gave up 4 bases; unmatched junction bases: 3. The full variable domain, in which reference TRBV28 and TRBJ2-1 provide the parts outside the CDR3, is DVKVTQSSRYLVKRTGEKVFLECVQDMDHENMFWYRQDPGLGLRLIYFSYDVKMKEKGDIPEGYSVSREKKERFSLILESASTNQTSMYLCASSVAGAYNEQFFGPGTRLTVL.